Listed below are T cell receptor beta chains from one sample, sequenced in a study of blood T cell repertoires in COVID-19. Sequenced by immunoSEQ multiplex PCR; TCRdb stores in-frame clones only, minus some. The sample holds some 150,000 clones; around 88% are singletons and the top ten take 3.6%. Sequenced sample: PBMCs or T cells enriched from blood (not recorded which). The receptors stem from a woman in her forties or fifties in a cohort exposed to, infected with or recovered from COVID-19 (not recorded which). Each CDR3 is given with its conserved first and last residue. D genes are given only for firm matches. Some rows mark clone size as missing; the rest say once, few, many or name a class of expanded clone.

v_gene	j_gene	abundance	d_gene	CDR3nt	CDR3aa
TRBV4-1	TRBJ1-1	-	TRBD1	TGCGCCAGCAGCCGTTTGGACAGGGGAGCTGAAGCTTTCTTT	CASSRLDRGAEAFF
TRBV19	TRBJ1-5	-	TRBD1	TGTGCCAGTAGGGACAGGGGGCTGGGCAATCAGCCCCAGCATTTT	CASRDRGLGNQPQHF
TRBV9	TRBJ1-5	-	-	TGTGCCAGCAGCGTAGGACAGGGCAATCAGCCCCAGCATTTT	CASSVGQGNQPQHF
TRBV6-6	TRBJ1-5	-	TRBD1	TGTGCCAGCGCTACTACAGGGGATAGCAATCAGCCCCAGCATTTT	CASATTGDSNQPQHF
TRBV5-1	TRBJ2-2	-	TRBD2	TGCGCCAGCAGCTTGGTTCCCCGGGTGACTAGCGGGGGGCCCGGGGAGCTGTTTTTT	CASSLVPRVTSGGPGELFF
TRBV18	TRBJ2-2	-	-	TGTGCCAGCTCACCGGGCCAGAACACCGGGGAGCTGTTTTTT	CASSPGQNTGELFF
TRBV5-1	TRBJ2-3	-	TRBD2	TGCGCCAGCAGCCGCCCAGCGGGAGCATCAGATACGCAGTATTTT	CASSRPAGASDTQYF
TRBV6-2/TRBV6-3	TRBJ2-5	few	TRBD2	TGTGCCAGCAGTTTGCCTAGCGGGGTGGGGACCCAGTACTTC	CASSLPSGVGTQYF
TRBV9	TRBJ1-4	-	-	TGTGCCAGCAGCCCCGGAGGGGAAGGGGGGGGTGAAAAACTGTTTTTT	CASSPGGEGGGEKLFF
TRBV7-2	TRBJ1-2	-	-	TGTGCCAGCAGCTTTTGGCAGGGGAAGGGTGGCTACACCTTC	CASSFWQGKGGYTF
TRBV2	TRBJ1-4	-	-	TGTGCCAGCAGTTCGCCAGGGTACTCTGAAAAACTGTTTTTT	CASSSPGYSEKLFF
TRBV11-2	TRBJ1-1	-	TRBD1	TGTGCCAGCAGCTTAGGGGCAGGGGGCAGAGCTTTCTTT	CASSLGAGGRAFF
TRBV15	TRBJ2-7	-	-	TGTGCCACCAGCAGACCCCCTCAGGGGAGCGAGCAGTACTTC	CATSRPPQGSEQYF
TRBV6-5	TRBJ2-1	-	TRBD2	TGTGCCAGCAGTTACTCGTTACTAGCGGGGGGAGGTGAGCAGTTCTTC	CASSYSLLAGGGEQFF
TRBV30	TRBJ1-1	-	-	TGTGCCTGGAGGGCAGGGCCCTGGGGCACTGAAGCTTTCTTT	CAWRAGPWGTEAFF
TRBV16	TRBJ1-1	once	-	TGTGCCAGCAGCCCACGGGCCAGGGACACTGAAGCTTTCTTT	CASSPRARDTEAFF
TRBV7-9	TRBJ2-2	-	-	TGTGCCAGCAGCTTAGCGGCAAACACCGGGGAGCTGTTTTTT	CASSLAANTGELFF
TRBV18	TRBJ2-1	few	TRBD2	TGTGCCAGCTCACCACCCCCCCGGGGGGGACTTAACAATGAGCAGTTCTTC	CASSPPPRGGLNNEQFF
TRBV6-2/TRBV6-3	TRBJ1-2	once	-	TGTGCCAGCAGTTACTCGACAGACGGCTACACCTTC	CASSYSTDGYTF
TRBV7-2	TRBJ2-1	few	TRBD1	TGTGCCAGCAGCGCGGGACAGGGCTTCTCCAATGAGCAGTTCTTC	CASSAGQGFSNEQFF
TRBV10-1	TRBJ1-5	-	-	TGCGCCAGCATGATCGCAGATCCGAATCAGCCCCAGCATTTT	CASMIADPNQPQHF
TRBV11-2	TRBJ1-5	-	-	TGTGCCAGCAGCTTAGAAGCCCTCGCAGGTCAGCCCCAGCATTTT	CASSLEALAGQPQHF
TRBV27	TRBJ2-7	many	-	TGTGCCAGCAAGAACCCGGCGGCCTACGAGCAGTACTTC	CASKNPAAYEQYF
TRBV5-1	TRBJ2-3	-	-	TGCGCCAGCAGCCCAGACACAGATACGCAGTATTTT	CASSPDTDTQYF
TRBV18	TRBJ2-3	few	-	TGTGCCAGCTCACCCCAGGGGGATACGCAGTATTTT	CASSPQGDTQYF
TRBV5-4	TRBJ1-4	-	-	TGTGCCAGCAGCGTGGCACAGGGAAAGCTTGAAAAACTGTTTTTT	CASSVAQGKLEKLFF
TRBV28	TRBJ1-3	few	TRBD1	TGTGCCAGCAGTTTACCCGGGACAGTCTCTGGAAACACCATATATTTT	CASSLPGTVSGNTIYF
TRBV5-5	TRBJ2-7	-	-	TGTGCCAGCAGCTTGGCAACAGCCTACGAGCAGTACTTC	CASSLATAYEQYF
TRBV12-3/TRBV12-4	TRBJ1-5	-	-	TGTGCCAGCAGTACCCCACAGGGTGTTCAGCATTTT	CASSTPQGVQHF
TRBV7-7	TRBJ2-2	-	-	TGTGCTAGCAGCTTAGGACAGCCAAGCACCGGGGAGCTGTTTTTT	CASSLGQPSTGELFF
TRBV10-3	TRBJ2-3	once	-	TGTGCCATCGGTGAATACGGGGATACGCAGTATTTT	CAIGEYGDTQYF
TRBV11-2	TRBJ2-7	-	TRBD2	TGTGCCAGCAGCTTAGAGACTAGCGGGAGTTACGAGCAGTACTTC	CASSLETSGSYEQYF
TRBV29-1	TRBJ2-1	-	TRBD2	TGCAGCCCCAGCGGGGGGAGCTCCTACAATGAGCAGTTCTTC	CSPSGGSSYNEQFF
TRBV6-5	TRBJ1-1	few	TRBD1	TGTGCCAGCAGTCCTCGGACAGGGAGCACTGAAGCTTTCTTT	CASSPRTGSTEAFF
TRBV2	TRBJ1-5	-	TRBD1	TGTGCCAGCAGCCGGGACAGGGATCAGCCCCAGCATTTT	CASSRDRDQPQHF
TRBV2	TRBJ2-7	-	-	TGTGCCAGCGGGGGACTTGTCGAGCAGTACTTC	CASGGLVEQYF
TRBV29-1	TRBJ1-4	-	-	TGCAGCGCCTCCTCATCGGGGGATGAAAAACTGTTTTTT	CSASSSGDEKLFF
TRBV30	TRBJ1-1	-	TRBD1	TGTGCCTGGAGTTCCGACAGGGGTAACACTGAAGCTTTCTTT	CAWSSDRGNTEAFF
TRBV19	TRBJ1-5	-	-	TGTGCCAGCAAACCGGACTCCGGACTTAATAGCAATCAGCCCCAGCATTTT	CASKPDSGLNSNQPQHF
TRBV2	TRBJ2-7	-	-	TGTGCCAGCAGTGCCCTTCGCGACGAGCAGTACTTC	CASSALRDEQYF
TRBV27	TRBJ1-5	-	TRBD1	TGTGCCAGCTGGGACAGGGGCCATAATCAGCCCCAGCATTTT	CASWDRGHNQPQHF
TRBV23-1	TRBJ1-6	-	-	TGCGCCAGCAGTCAATCGAGACAGTTGGTAAGTTCACCCCTCCACTTT	CASSQSRQLVSSPLHF
TRBV2	TRBJ2-7	-	TRBD1	TGTGCCAGCAGAGCCGGGACAGAAATCTACGAGCAGTACTTC	CASRAGTEIYEQYF
TRBV6-5	TRBJ1-5	-	-	TGTGCCAGCAGTCCGACAGGACCTAGCAATCAGCCCCAGCATTTT	CASSPTGPSNQPQHF
TRBV21-1	TRBJ2-1	-	-	TGTGCCAGCAGCAATCTCAGGGGCGACATGGAGCAGTTCTTC	CASSNLRGDMEQFF
TRBV5-1	TRBJ2-5	-	-	TGCGCCAGCAGCTGGGGTCCGCAGGGTGAGACCCAGTACTTC	CASSWGPQGETQYF
TRBV10-1	TRBJ1-2	once	TRBD1	TGCGCCAGCAGTGTACAGGGGATCGGCTACACCTTC	CASSVQGIGYTF
TRBV6-4	TRBJ2-7	-	-	TGTGCCAGCAGTGTTAAGGAAGCGGGTATCTACGAGCAGTACTTC	CASSVKEAGIYEQYF
TRBV19	TRBJ1-2	-	TRBD1	TGTGCCAGTAGTATGGCCTCGGGACAGGTCTATGGCTACACCTTC	CASSMASGQVYGYTF
TRBV4-1	TRBJ2-7	-	TRBD1	TGCGCCAGCAGCCAAGAATCCCAGGGGGTTAGCGAGCAGTACTTC	CASSQESQGVSEQYF
TRBV19	TRBJ1-5	-	TRBD1	TGTGCCAGTAGTATGGGGACAGGGGGCGTTCAGCCCCAGCATTTT	CASSMGTGGVQPQHF
TRBV7-3	TRBJ2-1	-	TRBD2	TGTGCCAGCAGCACAAGCGGGAGCTCCTACAATGAGCAGTTCTTC	CASSTSGSSYNEQFF
TRBV7-2	TRBJ1-6	few	-	TGTGCCAGCAGCTTAGAGGGGGTTTCACCCCTCCACTTT	CASSLEGVSPLHF